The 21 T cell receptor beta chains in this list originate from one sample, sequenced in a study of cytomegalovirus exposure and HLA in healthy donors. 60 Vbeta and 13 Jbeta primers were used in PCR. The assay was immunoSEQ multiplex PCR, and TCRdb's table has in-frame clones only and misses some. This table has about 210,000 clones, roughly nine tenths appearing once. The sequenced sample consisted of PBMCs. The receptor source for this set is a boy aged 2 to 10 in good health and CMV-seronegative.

This chain's CDR3 is CASSPGTSGDNEQFF. CDR3 in DNA: TGTGCCAGCAGCCCCGGGACTAGCGGGGACAATGAGCAGTTCTTC. This sequence joins TRBV4-2 and TRBJ2-1, with 13 bases aligning to TRBD2. The CDR3 length is 15 residues. The germline V gene has CDR1 LGHNA and CDR2 YNFKEQ. V lost 4 bases and J lost 5; bases outside the gene matches: 2.

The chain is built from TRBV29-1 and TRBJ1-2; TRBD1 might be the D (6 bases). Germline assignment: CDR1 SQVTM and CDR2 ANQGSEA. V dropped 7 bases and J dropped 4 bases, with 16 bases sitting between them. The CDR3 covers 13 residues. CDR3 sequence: CSAPEGEGYGYTF. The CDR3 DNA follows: TGCAGCGCCCCTGAGGGGGAGGGCTATGGCTACACCTTC.

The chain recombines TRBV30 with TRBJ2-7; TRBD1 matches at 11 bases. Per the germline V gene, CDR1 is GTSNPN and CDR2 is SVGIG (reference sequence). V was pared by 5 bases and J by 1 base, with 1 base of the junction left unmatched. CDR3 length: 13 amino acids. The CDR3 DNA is TGTGCCTGGGGACAGGGGGCATCCTACGAGCAGTACTTC. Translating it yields CAWGQGASYEQYF.

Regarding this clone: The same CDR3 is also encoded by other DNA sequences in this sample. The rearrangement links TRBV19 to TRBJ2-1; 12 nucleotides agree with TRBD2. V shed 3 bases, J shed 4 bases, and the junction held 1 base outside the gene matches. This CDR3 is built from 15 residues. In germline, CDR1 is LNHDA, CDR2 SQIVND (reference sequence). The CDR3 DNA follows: TGTGCCAGTAGTATCGGGACTAGCGGGTACAATGAGCAGTTCTTC. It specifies CASSIGTSGYNEQFF.

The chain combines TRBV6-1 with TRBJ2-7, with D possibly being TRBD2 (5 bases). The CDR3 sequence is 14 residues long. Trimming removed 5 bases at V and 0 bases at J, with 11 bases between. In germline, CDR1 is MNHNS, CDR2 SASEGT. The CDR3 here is CASSTGITSYEQYF. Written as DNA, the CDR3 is TGTGCCAGCAGTACCGGGATCACCTCCTACGAGCAGTACTTC.

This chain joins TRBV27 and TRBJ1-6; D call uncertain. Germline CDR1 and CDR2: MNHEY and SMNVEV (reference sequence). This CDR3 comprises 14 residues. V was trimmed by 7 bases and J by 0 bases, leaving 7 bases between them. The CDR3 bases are TGTGCCAGCACCCCCAGCTCCTATAATTCACCCCTCCACTTT. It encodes CASTPSSYNSPLHF.

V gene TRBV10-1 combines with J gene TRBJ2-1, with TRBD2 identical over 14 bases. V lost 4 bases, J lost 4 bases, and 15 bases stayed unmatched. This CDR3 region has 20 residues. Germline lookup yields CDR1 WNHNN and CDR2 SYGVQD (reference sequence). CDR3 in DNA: TGCGCCAGCAGTGCACTACACCTAAAGGGGACTAGCGGGAGTTACAATGAGCAGTTCTTC. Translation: CASSALHLKGTSGSYNEQFF.

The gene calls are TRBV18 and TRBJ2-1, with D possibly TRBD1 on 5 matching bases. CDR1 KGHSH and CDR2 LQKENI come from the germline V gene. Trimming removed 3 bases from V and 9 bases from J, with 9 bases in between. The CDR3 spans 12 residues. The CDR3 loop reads CASSPPDSEQFF. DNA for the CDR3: TGTGCCAGCTCACCCCCCGACAGTGAGCAGTTCTTC.

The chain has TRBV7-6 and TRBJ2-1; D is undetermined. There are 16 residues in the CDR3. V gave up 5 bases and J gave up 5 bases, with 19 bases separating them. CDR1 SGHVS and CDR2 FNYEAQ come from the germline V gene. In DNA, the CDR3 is TGTGCCAGCAGCCCCGGGTTAGGTAAAACTAACAATGAGCAGTTCTTC. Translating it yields CASSPGLGKTNNEQFF.

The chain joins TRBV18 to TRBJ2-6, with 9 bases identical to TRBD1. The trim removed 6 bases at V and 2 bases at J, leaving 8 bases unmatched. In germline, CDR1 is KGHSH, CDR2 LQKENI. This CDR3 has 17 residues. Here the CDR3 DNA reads TGTGCCAGCTCCGCTCTTACAGGGGGCACTGGGGCCAACGTCCTGACTTTC. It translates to CASSALTGGTGANVLTF.

The CDR3 coding sequence is TGTGCCACACGGGACATACTAGCCTACGAGCAGTACTTC. Protein sequence: CATRDILAYEQYF. The V gene is TRBV19, the J gene TRBJ2-7; TRBD1 is a possible D gene (6 bases). Germline V gene sequence: CDR1 LNHDA, CDR2 SQIVND (reference sequence). V lost 10 bases and J lost 2, with 15 bases in between. The CDR3 totals 13 residues.

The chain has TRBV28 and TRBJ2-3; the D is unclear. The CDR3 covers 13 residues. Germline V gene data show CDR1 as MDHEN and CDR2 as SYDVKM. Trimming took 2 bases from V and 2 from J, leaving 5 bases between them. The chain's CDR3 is CASSLQNTDTQYF. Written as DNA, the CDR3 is TGTGCCAGCAGTTTACAGAACACAGATACGCAGTATTTT.

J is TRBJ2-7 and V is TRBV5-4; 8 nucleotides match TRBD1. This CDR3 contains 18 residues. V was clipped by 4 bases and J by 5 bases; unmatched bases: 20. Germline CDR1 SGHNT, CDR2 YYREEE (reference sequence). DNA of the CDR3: TGTGCCAGCAGCACCGACAGGGGTTTTGGCCTGTTGGTCCACGAGCAGTACTTC. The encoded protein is CASSTDRGFGLLVHEQYF. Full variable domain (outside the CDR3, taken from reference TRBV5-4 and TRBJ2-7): ETGVTQSPTHLIKTRGQQVTLRCSSQSGHNTVSWYQQALGQGPQFIFQYYREEENGRGNFPPRFSGLQFPNYSSELNVNALELDDSALYLCASSTDRGFGLLVHEQYFGPGTRLTVT.

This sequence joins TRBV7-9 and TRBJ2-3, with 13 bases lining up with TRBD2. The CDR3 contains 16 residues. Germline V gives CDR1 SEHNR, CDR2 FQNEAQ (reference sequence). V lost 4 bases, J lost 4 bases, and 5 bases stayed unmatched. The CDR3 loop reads CASSSRLAGGADTQYF. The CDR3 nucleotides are TGTGCCAGCAGCTCGAGACTAGCGGGGGGCGCAGATACGCAGTATTTT.

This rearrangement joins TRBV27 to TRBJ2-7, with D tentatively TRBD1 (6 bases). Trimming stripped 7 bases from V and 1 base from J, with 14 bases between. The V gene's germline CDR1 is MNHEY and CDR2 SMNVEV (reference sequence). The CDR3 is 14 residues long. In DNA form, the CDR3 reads TGTGCCAGCAATCCGACAGGCTTGTCCTACGAGCAGTACTTC. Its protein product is CASNPTGLSYEQYF.

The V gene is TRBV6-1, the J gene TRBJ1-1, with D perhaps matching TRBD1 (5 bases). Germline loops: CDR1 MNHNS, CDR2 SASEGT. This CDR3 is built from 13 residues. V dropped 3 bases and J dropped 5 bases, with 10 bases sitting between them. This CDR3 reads CASSEWGGTEAFF. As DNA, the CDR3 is TGTGCCAGCAGTGAGTGGGGGGGGACTGAAGCTTTCTTT.

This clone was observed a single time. CDR3: CATRPGWLGDTEAFF. CDR3 nucleotide sequence: TGTGCCACCCGCCCGGGGTGGCTCGGGGACACTGAAGCTTTCTTT. The chain joins TRBV21-1 to TRBJ1-1. TRBV21-1 counts as a pseudogene. The CDR3 is 15 amino acids.

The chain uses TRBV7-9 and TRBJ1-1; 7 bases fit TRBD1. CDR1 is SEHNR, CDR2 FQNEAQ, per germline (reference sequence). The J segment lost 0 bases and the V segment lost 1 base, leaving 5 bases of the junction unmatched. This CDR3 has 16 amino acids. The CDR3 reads CASSLGQGEMNTEAFF. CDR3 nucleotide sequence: TGTGCCAGCAGCTTAGGACAGGGTGAAATGAACACTGAAGCTTTCTTT.

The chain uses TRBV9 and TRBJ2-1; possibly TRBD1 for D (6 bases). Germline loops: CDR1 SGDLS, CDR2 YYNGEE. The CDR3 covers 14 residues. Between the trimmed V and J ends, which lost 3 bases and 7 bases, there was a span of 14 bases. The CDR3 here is CASSAVTGWNEQFF. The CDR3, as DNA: TGTGCCAGCAGCGCAGTCACAGGGTGGAATGAGCAGTTCTTC.

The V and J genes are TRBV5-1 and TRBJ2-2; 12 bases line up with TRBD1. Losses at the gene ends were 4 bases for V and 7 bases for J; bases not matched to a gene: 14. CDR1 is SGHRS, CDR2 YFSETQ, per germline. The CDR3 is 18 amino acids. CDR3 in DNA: TGCGCCAGCAGCCCGCTGGGGGGGACAGGGGGCGCCGGCGGGGAGCTGTTTTTT. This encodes CASSPLGGTGGAGGELFF.

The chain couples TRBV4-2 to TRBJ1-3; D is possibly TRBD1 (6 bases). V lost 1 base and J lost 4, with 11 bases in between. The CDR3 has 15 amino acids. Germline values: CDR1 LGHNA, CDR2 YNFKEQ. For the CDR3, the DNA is TGTGCCAGCAGCCAAGGCAGGGGCCCAGGAAACACCATATATTTT. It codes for CASSQGRGPGNTIYF.